This TCR beta chain stems from a study of cytomegalovirus exposure and HLA in healthy donors. Study observations and caveats: Presence/absence analyses treated sequencing depth as roughly uniform across donors. When analyzed later, a missense DCLRE1C variant was found to be linked to TCR beta V- and J-gene trimming. The authors excluded some V segments, including TRBV6-2 and TRBV6-3, as indistinguishable. The study listed some 160 cytomegalovirus-associated TCR beta chains.

With 60 Vbeta and 13 Jbeta primers, the PCR was carried out. Using immunoSEQ multiplex PCR, the repertoire was profiled, and TCRdb retains in-frame clones only, with some absent. Of about 130,000 clones listed, about 81% are singletons. The CDR3 totals 14 residues. Germline-derived CDR1 and CDR2 are SEHNR and FQNEAQ (reference sequence). V lost 3 bases and J 5 bases, leaving 10 bases between the germline ends. With respect to this clone: As yet, its antigen is unknown.

This TCR derives from a woman aged 25 to 39 in good health and CMV-seronegative. Material: PBMCs. The rearrangement links TRBV7-9 to TRBJ2-2; possibly TRBD1 for D (5 bases). In DNA form, the CDR3 reads TGTGCCAGCAGCTTGGACACGAGAACCGGGGAGCTGTTTTTT. Translation: CASSLDTRTGELFF.